These 29 T cell receptor beta chains were sequenced from one sample in a study of CD8 T cells in Susac syndrome. RNA amounts of roughly 0.45 to 1 ug underwent reverse transcription with random hexamers. TCRdb reprocessed the immunoSEQ multiplex PCR reads via MiXCR and lists one record per CDR3 protein. The repertoire includes some 150,000 distinct CDR3 sequences, approximately 95% of them detected once, and around 0.15% sits in the top ten. Sequencing used CD4+ T cells from PBMCs. These receptors were taken from a human donor with Susac syndrome.

The chain links TRBV24-1 to TRBJ2-1, with D perhaps matching TRBD2 (5 bases). Germline values: CDR1 KGHDR, CDR2 SFDVKD. V lost 8 bases to trimming and J lost 8 bases, with 9 bases between them. The CDR3 sequence is 11 residues long. The CDR3 sequence is CATMVGDEQFF. The CDR3 DNA reads as TGTGCCACCATGGTCGGGGATGAGCAGTTCTTC.

The V call is TRBV7-2, the J call TRBJ1-2; tentatively, D is TRBD1 (5 bases). Germline V gene lookup returns CDR1 SGHTA and CDR2 FQGNSA. Trimming took 2 bases from V and 7 from J, leaving 11 bases between them. CDR3 length equals 13 residues. CDR3 sequence: CASSLLPQGGYTF. In DNA, the CDR3 is TGTGCCAGCAGCTTACTTCCGCAGGGTGGCTACACCTTC. The full variable domain, with the rest looked up from reference TRBV7-2 and TRBJ1-2, is GAGVSQSPSNKVTEKGKDVELRCDPISGHTALYWYRQSLGQGLEFLIYFQGNSAPDKSGLPSDRFSAERTGGSVSTLTIQRTQQEDSAVYLCASSLLPQGGYTFGSGTRLTVV.

The chain carries TRBV21-1 and TRBJ2-7. TRBV21-1 is a recognized pseudogene. CDR3 length: 14 amino acids. CDR3 DNA sequence: TGTGCCAGCAGCAAAGGACTTCCCCGCTACGAGCAGTACTTC. This encodes CASSKGLPRYEQYF.

J is TRBJ2-7 and V is TRBV13, with D possibly being TRBD1 (5 bases). Trimming shortened V by 3 bases and J by 6 bases, and 15 bases separated the two germline ends. This CDR3 has 14 residues. Germline V gene lookup returns CDR1 PRHDT and CDR2 FYEKMQ (reference sequence). CDR3 sequence reads: CASSLGRPLREQYF. The CDR3 region has the DNA TGTGCCAGCAGCTTGGGGCGCCCCCTACGCGAGCAGTACTTC.

The chain has TRBV12-2 and TRBJ1-2. TRBV12-2 represents a pseudogene. There are 12 residues in the CDR3. This chain's CDR3 is CASRLCRNGYTF. The CDR3 DNA follows: TGTGCAAGTCGCTTATGTCGGAATGGCTACACCTTC.

V is TRBV12-3 or TRBV12-4 and J is TRBJ2-6; no reliable D call. There are 13 residues in the CDR3. V was cut by 3 bases and J by 12 bases, with 12 bases left in between. The CDR3 region has the DNA TGTGCCAGCAGTTTCGCAAGGTTAGGCGTCCTGACTTTC. This codes for CASSFARLGVLTF.

The rearrangement joins TRBV20-1 to TRBJ1-2; 7 bases line up with TRBD1. Germline V gives CDR1 DFQATT, CDR2 SNEGSKA (reference sequence). The V gene end was trimmed by 6 bases and the J gene end by 8 bases; junction bases not matched to a gene: 6. The CDR3 extends over 11 amino acids. For the CDR3, the DNA is TGCAGTGCCCCGACAGGGAACGGCTACACCTTC. It codes for CSAPTGNGYTF.

V and J are TRBV28 and TRBJ1-2; D is undetermined. CDR3 size: 12 residues. CDR1 is MDHEN, CDR2 SYDVKM, per germline. Trimming took off 2 bases at V and 4 bases at J, with 5 bases between the two ends. The CDR3 is CASSLQTYGYTF. As DNA, the CDR3 is TGTGCCAGCAGTTTACAAACCTATGGCTACACCTTC.

The chain employs TRBV24-1 and TRBJ2-6; TRBD2 matches at 7 bases. Germline V gives CDR1 KGHDR, CDR2 SFDVKD. This CDR3 region has 19 residues. J was trimmed by 2 bases and V by 2 bases; bases with no gene match: 11. The CDR3 DNA follows: TGTGCCACCAGTGATTCTTTCCGGGGAGGGCGCCCTGGGGCCAACGTCCTGACTTTC. It is translated as CATSDSFRGGRPGANVLTF.

The V gene is TRBV20-1, the J gene TRBJ1-5, with 10 bases lining up with TRBD1. Losses at the gene ends were 6 bases for V and 5 bases for J; bases not matched to a gene: 1. The CDR3 length is 12 residues. CDR1 and CDR2 from the germline V gene are DFQATT and SNEGSKA (reference sequence). CDR3 protein: CSAGTGDQPQHF. In DNA, the CDR3 is TGCAGTGCCGGGACAGGGGATCAGCCCCAGCATTTT.

Worth noting for this clonotype: A junction boundary mismatches the germline segment, possibly from a read error. The chain employs TRBV2 and TRBJ2-7, with D unclear. Germline CDR1 and CDR2: SNHLY and FYNNEI. This CDR3 region has 12 residues. This chain's CDR3 is CASSDWAGIAHF. The CDR3 DNA follows: TGTGCCAGCAGTGATTGGGCTGGGATCGCGCACTTC.

The rearrangement links TRBV12-3 or TRBV12-4 to TRBJ1-1; TRBD1 might be the D (5 bases). The V and J ends lost 3 bases and 8 bases respectively, with 13 bases between them. The CDR3 is 13 residues long. CDR3 sequence reads: CASSLGRAAEAFF. The CDR3 nucleotides read TGTGCCAGCAGTTTGGGCAGGGCGGCCGAAGCTTTCTTT.

The gene calls are TRBV7-3 and TRBJ2-3, with a tentative D call TRBD1 (5 bases). The germline V and J ends were trimmed by 1 base and 5 bases, with 7 bases remaining between them. The CDR3 has 13 residues. Per germline, CDR1 SGHTA and CDR2 FQGTGA. CDR3 in amino acids: CASSLKRGDTQYF. CDR3 sequence (DNA): TGTGCCAGCAGCTTAAAAAGGGGAGATACGCAGTATTTT.

This clonotype was observed a few times. This rearrangement joins TRBV28 to TRBJ2-1; D call uncertain. Germline V gene lookup returns CDR1 MDHEN and CDR2 SYDVKM. The CDR3 is 12 amino acids. V was clipped by 5 bases and J by 3 bases, with 5 bases between them. The CDR3 loop is CASSPLYNEQFF. CDR3 nucleotides: TGTGCCAGCAGTCCGCTCTACAATGAGCAGTTCTTC.

The gene calls are TRBV19 and TRBJ1-3; D perhaps matches TRBD1 (5 bases). In germline, CDR1 is LNHDA, CDR2 SQIVND (reference sequence). The CDR3 is 13 amino acids. Trimming removed 5 bases from V and 4 bases from J, with 9 bases in between. The CDR3 DNA reads as TGTGCCAGTAGTGAGCAGGGCGGAAACACCATATATTTT. This gives the protein CASSEQGGNTIYF.

The rearrangement links TRBV5-6 to TRBJ2-3; 9 bases agree with TRBD1. Losses at the gene ends were 0 bases for V and 4 bases for J; bases not matched to a gene: 3. Germline CDR1 SGHDT, CDR2 YYEEEE. The CDR3 loop spans 15 amino acids. The CDR3: CASSLDRGLSDTQYF. CDR3 sequence (DNA): TGTGCCAGCAGCTTGGACAGGGGGCTGTCAGATACGCAGTATTTT.

The rearrangement uses TRBV27 and TRBJ1-5; no definite D call. The CDR3 is 14 amino acids. Germline assignment: CDR1 MNHEY and CDR2 SMNVEV (reference sequence). V gave up 2 bases and J gave up 2 bases, with 7 bases separating them. The CDR3 region has the DNA TGTGCCAGCAGTTTACAGGTGGGCAATCAGCCCCAGCATTTT. This codes for CASSLQVGNQPQHF.

The chain recombines TRBV6-6 with TRBJ2-7; D might be TRBD1 (6 bases). Per the germline V gene, CDR1 is MNHNY and CDR2 is SVGAGI (reference sequence). Trimming stripped 6 bases from V and 2 bases from J, with 11 bases between. This CDR3 region has 13 residues. The CDR3 loop reads CASSPRTAYEQYF. The CDR3, as DNA: TGTGCCAGCAGCCCTCGGACAGCCTACGAGCAGTACTTC.

The CDR3 sequence is CASSQVDSRVVHF. The CDR3 DNA is TGTGCCAGCAGCCAAGTTGACTCCCGAGTCGTCCACTTT. The chain combines TRBV3-1 with TRBJ1-6; D uncertain. CDR3 length: 13 residues. V lost 1 base, J lost 17 bases, and 15 bases lay in between. Germline V CDR1 and CDR2: LGHDT, YNNKEL (reference sequence). Full variable domain (rest looked up from reference TRBV3-1 and TRBJ1-6): DTAVSQTPKYLVTQMGNDKSIKCEQNLGHDTMYWYKQDSKKFLKIMFSYNNKELIINETVPNRFSPKSPDKAHLNLHINSLELGDSAVYFCASSQVDSRVVHFGNGTRLTVT.

The CDR3 is CASSRSGPYEQYF. CDR3 nucleotide sequence: TGTGCCAGCAGCCGAAGTGGACCCTACGAGCAGTACTTC. The chain couples TRBV12-3 or TRBV12-4 to TRBJ2-7; D gene ambiguous. V gave up 6 bases and J gave up 2 bases, with 11 bases separating them. The CDR3 runs to 13 residues.

The V call is TRBV12-3 or TRBV12-4, the J call TRBJ2-3; 10 positions match TRBD1. The ends lost 6 bases at V and 6 bases at J; junction bases unmatched: 3. CDR3 length: 13 amino acids. CDR3 protein: CASRGTGVDTQYF. As DNA, the CDR3 is TGTGCCAGCAGGGGGACAGGGGTGGATACGCAGTATTTT.

The V gene is TRBV19, the J gene TRBJ1-2; 9 nucleotides agree with TRBD1. Germline V CDR1 and CDR2: LNHDA, SQIVND (reference sequence). After removal of 5 bases from V and 5 bases from J, the junction contained 9 bases not matched to a gene. This CDR3 is built from 15 residues. The CDR3 here is CASSPSTGGGYGYTF. In nucleotides, the CDR3 is TGTGCCAGTAGTCCCTCGACAGGGGGAGGGTATGGCTACACCTTC. The whole variable domain, remainder taken from reference TRBV19 and TRBJ1-2, is DGGITQSPKYLFRKEGQNVTLSCEQNLNHDAMYWYRQDPGQGLRLIYYSQIVNDFQKGDIAEGYSVSREKKESFPLTVTSAQKNPTAFYLCASSPSTGGGYGYTFGSGTRLTVV.

The gene calls are TRBV7-8 and TRBJ1-5; possibly TRBD1 for D (5 bases). The CDR3 spans 14 residues. Germline CDR1 is SGHVS and CDR2 is FQNEAQ. V lost 3 bases to trimming and J lost 4 bases, with 10 bases between them. CDR3: CASSLGGKNQPQHF. The CDR3 DNA is TGTGCCAGCAGCTTGGGGGGGAAGAATCAGCCCCAGCATTTT.

The V gene is TRBV2, the J gene TRBJ2-4; 10 bases agree with TRBD2. The germline V gene has CDR1 SNHLY and CDR2 FYNNEI. The CDR3 loop spans 17 amino acids. V was clipped by 3 bases and J by 2 bases; unmatched bases: 7. The CDR3 DNA is TGTGCCAGCAGTGAGTTGGAACTAGCGGGATCCAAAAACATTCAGTACTTC. It encodes CASSELELAGSKNIQYF.

The rearrangement links TRBV5-6 to TRBJ2-5; D is undetermined. This CDR3 is 14 amino acids long. From germline, CDR1 is SGHDT and CDR2 YYEEEE. The V gene lost 4 bases and the J gene lost 2 bases, with 12 bases spanning the gap. Here the CDR3 reads CASSPPLAQETQYF. The CDR3 coding sequence is TGTGCCAGCAGCCCGCCCCTGGCGCAAGAGACCCAGTACTTC.

This chain links TRBV9 with TRBJ2-7, with D tentatively TRBD1 or TRBD2 (5 bases each). V lost 2 bases and J lost 2, with 8 bases in between. There are 13 residues in the CDR3. Per the germline V gene, CDR1 is SGDLS and CDR2 is YYNGEE. DNA for the CDR3: TGTGCCAGCAGCGTGGGACCGGCCTACGAGCAGTACTTC. As protein: CASSVGPAYEQYF.

The V gene is TRBV19, the J gene TRBJ1-5; no clear D gene. This CDR3 is built from 13 residues. V was cut by 7 bases and J by 0 bases, with 7 bases left in between. Germline CDR1 reads LNHDA; CDR2 reads SQIVND (reference sequence). CDR3 in DNA: TGTGCCAGTAAGCCCCATAGCAATCAGCCCCAGCATTTT. Amino acid sequence: CASKPHSNQPQHF.

The rearrangement uses TRBV9 and TRBJ2-2; TRBD1 might be the D (5 bases). The V end was cut by 4 bases, the J end by 5 bases, with 12 bases between. The CDR3 loop spans 14 amino acids. Germline-derived CDR1 and CDR2 are SGDLS and YYNGEE. The DNA for the CDR3 is TGTGCCAGCAGCACGGCAGGGCTTACCGGGGAGCTGTTTTTT. Its translation: CASSTAGLTGELFF.

The V gene is TRBV4-2, the J gene TRBJ2-1; the match to TRBD2 covers 7 bases. The CDR3 is 18 residues long. After removal of 0 bases from V and 3 bases from J, the junction contained 11 bases not matched to a gene. Germline-derived CDR1 and CDR2 are LGHNA and YNFKEQ. CDR3 loop: CASSQDWSSGPNYNEQFF. CDR3 nucleotides: TGTGCCAGCAGCCAAGACTGGTCTAGCGGACCCAACTACAATGAGCAGTTCTTC.